This T cell receptor (beta chain) stems from a study of blood T cell repertoires in COVID-19. Looking at the study overall: PBMCs, B-cell-depleted T cells, or T cells were the source of the cDNA or gDNA that made up the material.

The table came from immunoSEQ multiplex PCR; TCRdb's copy has only in-frame clones and leaves some out. The sample lists some 250,000 clones, roughly 89% occurring once. On this clone: At the DNA level, this CDR3 is encoded by other sequences in the same sample as well.

This CDR3 is built from 11 residues. Germline CDR1 is DFQATT and CDR2 is SNEGSKA (reference sequence). V was trimmed by 3 bases and J by 2 bases, leaving 5 bases between them. The clonotype comes from a woman in her twenties or thirties with acute COVID-19. Sequencing was performed on PBMCs or T cells enriched from blood (not recorded which). The chain has TRBV20-1 and TRBJ2-7; TRBD2 is a possible D gene (5 bases). CDR3 loop: CSARGAYEQYF. CDR3 nucleotide sequence: TGCAGTGCTAGGGGAGCCTACGAGCAGTACTTC.